The T cell receptor (beta chain) described here comes from a study of Graves' ophthalmopathy and Graves' hyperthyroidism (dated 2018 in TCRdb). About the investigation overall: Peripheral blood was collected before any treatment was given, at the time of initial diagnosis. To tell Graves' ophthalmopathy apart from Graves' hyperthyroidism, and to predict which patients would progress to ophthalmopathy, the study relied on TCR beta repertoire signatures. In total, approximately 140 blood samples were TCR-sequenced: some 43 ophthalmopathy, roughly 80 hyperthyroidism and some 17 hyperthyroidism-to-ophthalmopathy patients. To explore V-J signatures that separate ophthalmopathy from hyperthyroidism, a discovery set of about a hundred patients was enrolled, consisting of about 41 with ophthalmopathy and around 60 with stable hyperthyroidism. An independent validation cohort comprised 18 hyperthyroidism patients and about 16 patients who later progressed from hyperthyroidism to ophthalmopathy. T-cell repertoires of thyroid tissue and blood were compared in over 5 hyperthyroidism patients. Following sample collection, hyperthyroidism patients were given methimazole at a starting dose of 30 mg daily, and ophthalmopathy patients were given high-dose intravenous methylprednisolone. Study-level results and caveats: Most expanded thyroid clonotypes with frequency above 0.001 were also detected in blood, suggesting blood repertoires may reflect the thyroid immune response. No statistical method was used to set the sample size in advance, and the investigators knew which group each participant was assigned to. The 13-signature model separated ophthalmopathy from stable hyperthyroidism with approximately 88% sensitivity and around 84% specificity in cross-validation, and 80%/75% in the test set. In validation, the model predicted ophthalmopathy progression with about 64% sensitivity and 72.22% specificity; some 13 predicted patients were CT-confirmed with GO in a median of approximately 6.2 months.

The ophthalmopathy patients had moderately to severely active disease, with a Clinical Activity Score of 3 or higher, a NOSPECS grade of 4 or higher, and a disease duration of less than 3 months. Patients with other autoimmune diseases, uncontrolled infections, pregnancy or lactation were excluded. Diagnosis was based on clinical symptoms, serum thyroxine, TRAb, thyroid ultrasound and orbital computed tomography. PBMCs were isolated from 7.5 to 10 ml of fresh peripheral blood by Ficoll-Paque density gradient centrifugation. Total RNA was extracted with Trizol reagent and quality-checked on an Agilent 2100 Bioanalyzer. TCR beta CDR3 regions were amplified from RNA transcripts for repertoire sequencing. The first round was an RT-PCR using HTBI primers with the Qiagen OneStep RT-PCR kit, and this first round was followed by a second-round multiplex PCR, then size selection and purification. Sequencing of the libraries was carried out on an Illumina HiSeq2000 in paired-end mode with 100 bp reads. The paper's processing steps were these. SOAPnuke was used to process the reads, removing any read that contained adapters or uncalled bases, had a mean Phred below 15, or lacked an exact match to the constant primer or identifier. COPE v1.2.5 was used to merge high-quality paired reads. Each unique nucleotide sequence was defined as a clonotype, and clonotypes were aligned to IMGT TRB V, D and J references with MiTCR v1.1. The analysis was limited to V-J combinations with a frequency above 0.0001, which together covered 98% to 99.2% of repertoires. For each V-J combination, a TCR clonal expansion and chaos score was defined as the ratio of F50 clonal expansion to chaos observed in the TCRdist matrix. Features were reduced by Welch's t-statistics and random forest to over 10 V-J combinations, which fed a naive Bayes classifier. The Morisita-Horn index was used to measure how similar the thyroid and blood repertoires were. The public reads were reanalyzed by TCRdb: fastp trimming at Q25, MiXCR alignment, in-frame beta chains only. Each CDR3 protein gets just one entry, which takes the most common genes and DNA from the rows behind it. None of the V and J calls come from the authors' own analysis; TCRdb made them. This sample holds more than 550,000 distinct CDR3 sequences; just over 40% were observed only once. The ten biggest clones cover under 3.5% of the sample.

The sample holds many counts of this clonotype. Its antigen is currently not known. No base-level quality is on record; no much larger clone is a single base apart. The sample taken for sequencing was peripheral blood. This TCR derives from an adult man with Graves' ophthalmopathy.

The sequenced DNA: TGTGCCAGCAGCTTCGGACAGGCCCAATCCTACGAGCAGTACTTC. Its coded protein is CASSFGQAQSYEQYF. The rearranged segments are TRBV7-3 and TRBJ2-7, with TRBD1 matching 7 junction bases. CDR1 and CDR2 were assigned from the germline V gene as SGHTA and FQGTGA. The junction shows trimming of 3 bases on V and 1 base on J, and the gene matches do not reach 6 bases of it. The CDR3 numbers 15 residues from cysteine through phenylalanine. Only the CDR3 portion is preserved as DNA: 45 bases, with reading frame beginning at the first base.